Following are 31 T cell receptor beta chains from one sample sequenced in a study of cytomegalovirus exposure and HLA in healthy donors. PCR used 60 Vbeta primers and 13 Jbeta primers. Using immunoSEQ multiplex PCR, the repertoire was profiled, and TCRdb retains in-frame clones only, with some absent. The table lists around 78,000 clones, roughly 72% of them singletons, with around 10% in the top ten. Sequenced material: PBMCs. These receptors all stem from a woman aged 40 to 55 in good health and CMV-seropositive.

CDR3 in DNA: TGTGCCAGCAGTCCGCTCGGGACACAAAAAGAGCTGTTTTTT. Translated, it gives CASSPLGTQKELFF. The V call is TRBV27, the J call TRBJ1-4; TRBD1 might be the D (6 bases). Germline values: CDR1 MNHEY, CDR2 SMNVEV (reference sequence). The CDR3 is 14 residues long. V was trimmed by 5 bases and J by 14 bases, leaving 21 bases between them.

This rearrangement joins TRBV5-1 to TRBJ2-6; D possibly corresponds to TRBD1 (6 bases). The V gene's germline CDR1 is SGHRS and CDR2 YFSETQ. The length of the CDR3 is 18 residues. The V end was cut by 1 base, the J end by 3 bases, with 17 bases between. The DNA of the CDR3 is TGCGCCAGCAGCTTGACAGGGCTCCATGCGGGTGGGGCCAACGTCCTGACTTTC. This sequence encodes CASSLTGLHAGGANVLTF.

V usage is TRBV21-1 and J usage is TRBJ2-5; TRBD2, the D gene given by the table, was not confirmed from the DNA. TRBV21-1 is labeled a pseudogene. This CDR3 has 11 residues. The CDR3 region has the DNA TGTGCCAGCAGCATACAAGAGACCCAGTACTTC. Its protein is CASSIQETQYF.

This chain links TRBV7-7 with TRBJ2-7; TRBD2 is a possible D gene (5 bases). Germline CDR1 is SSHAT and CDR2 is FNYEAQ (reference sequence). V gave up 2 bases and J gave up 2 bases, with 10 bases separating them. This CDR3 has 14 residues. The DNA for the CDR3 is TGTGCCAGCAGCTTAATTGACTACACCTACGAGCAGTACTTC. Amino acid sequence: CASSLIDYTYEQYF.

V gene TRBV4-3 combines with J gene TRBJ1-6; 9 bases map to TRBD1. This CDR3 is 16 amino acids long. Looked up from germline, CDR1 is LGHNA and CDR2 is YSLEER. V was pared by 4 bases and J by 4 bases, with 5 bases of the junction left unmatched. CDR3 protein: CASSPGTGSYNSPLHF. As DNA, the CDR3 is TGCGCCAGCAGCCCGGGGACAGGGTCATATAATTCACCCCTCCACTTT.

The chain is built from TRBV30 and TRBJ2-5; TRBD1 is a possible D gene (6 bases). With 4 bases removed from V and 7 bases from J, the gap between germline ends came to 19 bases. CDR1 is GTSNPN and CDR2 is SVGIG in the germline V gene (reference sequence). The CDR3 runs to 14 residues. CDR3 sequence: CAWMGQGKVLTQYF. CDR3 sequence (DNA): TGTGCCTGGATGGGGCAGGGGAAAGTTTTGACCCAGTACTTC.

This clone appeared a few times. This chain connects TRBV5-1 to TRBJ2-7, with TRBD2 as a possible D gene (6 bases). Trimming removed 4 bases at V and 4 bases at J, with 15 bases between. CDR3 length equals 14 residues. CDR1 SGHRS and CDR2 YFSETQ come from the germline V gene. The CDR3 nucleotides are TGCGCCAGCAGCCCGGAGGGGCTGGGATACGAGCAGTACTTC. This codes for CASSPEGLGYEQYF.

The chain couples TRBV5-1 to TRBJ2-3; D not certain. Trimming removed 4 bases from V and 4 bases from J, with 16 bases in between. The germline V gene has CDR1 SGHRS and CDR2 YFSETQ. The CDR3 sequence is 15 residues long. The CDR3 coding sequence is TGCGCCAGCAGCGTCCCGAGTCGAAAGTCAGATACGCAGTATTTT. This gives the protein CASSVPSRKSDTQYF.

The rearrangement uses TRBV10-1 and TRBJ1-2; 8 nucleotides agree with TRBD1. V was pared by 5 bases and J by 8 bases, with 13 bases of the junction left unmatched. CDR1 WNHNN and CDR2 SYGVQD come from the germline V gene (reference sequence). The CDR3 spans 15 residues. The CDR3 loop is CASSQNHRGEGGYTF. The CDR3 DNA follows: TGCGCCAGCAGTCAAAACCACAGGGGGGAGGGAGGCTACACCTTC.

This chain connects TRBV18 to TRBJ1-1; possible D gene TRBD1, 5 bases. The CDR3 is 13 amino acids. Per the germline V gene, CDR1 is KGHSH and CDR2 is LQKENI. Trimming took off 3 bases at V and 7 bases at J, with 12 bases between the two ends. CDR3 sequence reads: CASSPQGRVEAFF. As DNA, the CDR3 is TGTGCCAGCTCACCTCAGGGTAGGGTTGAAGCTTTCTTT.

The chain employs TRBV7-6 and TRBJ1-1; D not certain. The CDR3 covers 14 residues. The V gene's germline CDR1 is SGHVS and CDR2 FNYEAQ. The V end lost 0 bases, the J end lost 3 bases, and 8 bases lay between the germline ends. The CDR3 nucleotides read TGTGCCAGCAGCTTAGCTGGCAGTGACACTGAAGCTTTCTTT. It encodes CASSLAGSDTEAFF.

This clone was observed a single time. V usage is TRBV6-1 and J usage is TRBJ2-3; 7 nucleotides align to TRBD1. CDR3 length equals 12 residues. J lost 12 bases, V lost 5 bases, and 8 bases had no gene match. Germline loops: CDR1 MNHNS, CDR2 SASEGT. For the CDR3, the DNA is TGTGCCAGCAGTAATCCGGGACAGCCCCAGTATTTT. This encodes CASSNPGQPQYF.

V usage is TRBV7-2 and J usage is TRBJ2-7; D might be TRBD2 (5 bases). CDR1 is SGHTA and CDR2 is FQGNSA in the germline V gene. V dropped 5 bases and J dropped 5 bases, with 16 bases sitting between them. This CDR3 is built from 14 residues. The CDR3 protein is CASSPTLTRNEQYF. The DNA for the CDR3 is TGTGCCAGCAGCCCTACCCTAACTAGAAACGAGCAGTACTTC.

This chain uses TRBV7-9 with TRBJ2-3, with 7 bases identical to TRBD2. Germline assignment: CDR1 SEHNR and CDR2 FQNEAQ (reference sequence). This CDR3 spans 15 amino acids. V was pared by 8 bases and J by 4 bases, with 12 bases of the junction left unmatched. The DNA of the CDR3 is TGTGCCAGCGGGGGAGGGCCTACAACTCCAGATACGCAGTATTTT. Encoded protein: CASGGGPTTPDTQYF.

The V gene is TRBV6-1, the J gene TRBJ2-3; tentative D call: TRBD2 (5 bases). Trimming stripped 7 bases from V and 0 bases from J, with 14 bases between. This CDR3 has 15 amino acids. Germline V gene sequence: CDR1 MNHNS, CDR2 SASEGT. In DNA form, the CDR3 reads TGTGCCAGCACTGAGGGTGACTCTAGCACAGATACGCAGTATTTT. Protein sequence: CASTEGDSSTDTQYF.

This clone appeared a few times. The chain links TRBV5-8 to TRBJ1-2, with 7 bases aligning to TRBD1. The CDR3 runs 13 residues. V shed 5 bases, J shed 2 bases, and the junction held 3 bases outside the gene matches. Germline V lookup: CDR1 SGHTS, CDR2 YDEGEE. The CDR3: CASRSTGNYGYTF. The CDR3 nucleotides are TGTGCCAGCAGGTCGACAGGGAACTATGGCTACACCTTC.

A remark on this clone: The germline gene is not matched at one end of the junction; a read error may be the cause. In nucleotides, the CDR3 is TGTGCCAGCAGCTTATTCGTGGGACAGGGCTCCCACGAGCAGTACTTC. It translates to CASSLFVGQGSHEQYF. The chain recombines TRBV7-9 with TRBJ2-7; the match to TRBD1 covers 9 bases. The CDR3 length is 16 residues. Germline lookup yields CDR1 SEHNR and CDR2 FQNEAQ (reference sequence).

V usage is TRBV7-6 and J usage is TRBJ2-1; 10 bases map to TRBD2. Germline loops: CDR1 SGHVS, CDR2 FNYEAQ. This CDR3 has 17 amino acids. Losses at the gene ends were 5 bases for V and 7 bases for J; bases not matched to a gene: 14. The CDR3 spells CASSPAPQRGGQNEQFF. The DNA for the CDR3 is TGTGCCAGCAGCCCCGCCCCCCAGCGGGGGGGCCAGAATGAGCAGTTCTTC.

The J gene is TRBJ2-7, the V gene TRBV30; 9 nucleotides line up with TRBD1. CDR3 length equals 13 residues. In germline, CDR1 is GTSNPN, CDR2 SVGIG (reference sequence). Trimming took 2 bases from V and 7 from J; bases not matched to a gene: 6. This CDR3 is CAWSPTGTGEQYF. In nucleotides, the CDR3 is TGTGCCTGGAGTCCTACTGGGACAGGGGAGCAGTACTTC.

V usage is TRBV7-9 and J usage is TRBJ2-3; maybe TRBD2 (6 bases). There are 17 residues in the CDR3. The ends were cut back, 7 bases at V and 11 bases at J, with 31 bases in the middle. Germline V gives CDR1 SEHNR, CDR2 FQNEAQ (reference sequence). The CDR3 DNA reads TGTGCCAGCACCCACACCGGGACTTTTGACACCCGACGCCGGCAGTATTTT. It is translated as CASTHTGTFDTRRRQYF.

This clone was counted a single time. The rearrangement links TRBV5-4 to TRBJ2-7; D may be TRBD2 (6 bases). Germline-derived CDR1 and CDR2 are SGHNT and YYREEE (reference sequence). Trimming cost V 2 bases and J 0 bases, with 6 bases left between them. The CDR3 sequence is 13 residues long. The CDR3 spells CASSFGSSYEQYF. The CDR3 DNA follows: TGTGCCAGCAGCTTCGGGAGCTCCTACGAGCAGTACTTC.

This clone came up a few times. This chain connects TRBV6-1 to TRBJ2-3; 13 nucleotides match TRBD2. CDR3 length: 17 residues. Germline assignment: CDR1 MNHNS and CDR2 SASEGT. V shed 3 bases and J 6 bases; nucleotides not matched to a gene: 9. The CDR3 bases are TGTGCCAGCAGTGACAGGACTAGCGGGAGAGGTACGGATACGCAGTATTTT. It encodes CASSDRTSGRGTDTQYF.

As regards this clone: The junction departs from germline at one end; a sequencing error may be responsible. The genes are TRBV5-1 and TRBJ1-2; 7 bases line up with TRBD1. Germline assignment: CDR1 SGHRS and CDR2 YFSETQ. CDR3 size: 15 residues. Here the CDR3 reads CASSLPPGGNKGYPF. The CDR3 DNA sequence: TGCGCCAGCAGCTTGCCCCCAGGGGGGAATAAGGGCTACCCCTTC.

The V call is TRBV28, the J call TRBJ1-4; no firm D call. This CDR3 contains 13 residues. Trimming took 7 bases from V and 0 from J, leaving 6 bases between them. The germline gives CDR1 MDHEN, CDR2 SYDVKM. The CDR3 spells CASMRATNEKLFF. Here the CDR3 DNA reads TGTGCCAGCATGAGAGCAACTAATGAAAAACTGTTTTTT.

The chain recombines TRBV9 with TRBJ1-3; tentatively, D is TRBD1 (5 bases). This CDR3 has 15 amino acids. The germline V gene has CDR1 SGDLS and CDR2 YYNGEE. Trimming stripped 0 bases from V and 2 bases from J, with 9 bases between. The CDR3 is CASSVGAGTGNTIYF. The CDR3 nucleotides are TGTGCCAGCAGCGTAGGCGCAGGGACTGGAAACACCATATATTTT.

The chain has TRBV18 and TRBJ1-1, with D tentatively TRBD1 (6 bases). V lost 3 bases to trimming and J lost 4 bases, with 12 bases between them. This CDR3 contains 14 residues. Germline V gives CDR1 KGHSH, CDR2 LQKENI. CDR3 coding DNA: TGTGCCAGCTCACCGGGGGGCGGGGGCACTGAAGCTTTCTTT. Protein product: CASSPGGGGTEAFF. The whole variable domain, filled in from reference TRBV18 and TRBJ1-1, reads NAGVMQNPRHLVRRRGQEARLRCSPMKGHSHVYWYRQLPEEGLKFMVYLQKENIIDESGMPKERFSAEFPKEGPSILRIQQVVRGDSAAYFCASSPGGGGTEAFFGQGTRLTVV.

The chain carries TRBV10-3 and TRBJ2-7; 11 positions agree with TRBD1. Germline CDR1 and CDR2: ENHRY and SYGVKD. This CDR3 comprises 16 residues. The junction had 7 bases not matched to a gene; V was cut back by 3 bases and J by 3 bases. CDR3: CAISDPGTGGLYEQYF. The DNA of the CDR3 is TGTGCCATCAGTGACCCGGGGACAGGGGGACTCTACGAGCAGTACTTC.

The genes are TRBV7-2 and TRBJ2-5; 9 bases align to TRBD2. The CDR3 runs 16 residues. CDR1 SGHTA and CDR2 FQGNSA come from the germline V gene. V lost 3 bases and J lost 5; bases outside the gene matches: 10. The CDR3 spells CASSLSGGPPRETQYF. CDR3 bases: TGTGCCAGCAGCTTGAGCGGGGGGCCCCCGAGGGAGACCCAGTACTTC.

The chain links TRBV2 to TRBJ1-2; D uncertain. V lost 3 bases, J lost 4 bases, and 9 bases lay in between. The germline V gene has CDR1 SNHLY and CDR2 FYNNEI. The CDR3 is 13 residues long. The CDR3 protein is CASSESAIYGYTF. In nucleotides, the CDR3 is TGTGCCAGCAGTGAGTCAGCGATCTATGGCTACACCTTC.

The chain is built from TRBV5-1 and TRBJ2-5; 10 nucleotides agree with TRBD1. Trimming removed 6 bases from V and 5 bases from J; junction bases left unmatched: 10. Per germline, CDR1 SGHRS and CDR2 YFSETQ. The CDR3 covers 15 residues. The CDR3 reads CASNSSDRGMETQYF. CDR3 DNA sequence: TGCGCCAGCAACAGCTCGGACAGGGGGATGGAGACCCAGTACTTC.

In this sample, this clone turned up once. The chain recombines TRBV28 with TRBJ1-2; no clear D gene. The V end was cut by 3 bases, the J end by 7 bases, with 9 bases between. Germline V gene lookup returns CDR1 MDHEN and CDR2 SYDVKM. The CDR3 contains 12 residues. Here the CDR3 DNA reads TGTGCCAGCAGTTTTTCTGGGCTTGGCTACACCTTC. It is translated as CASSFSGLGYTF.